This entry concerns a single TCR beta chain. The length of the CDR3 is 16 residues. The germline V gene has CDR1 MNHNS and CDR2 SASEGT. With V trimmed by 0 bases and J by 5 bases, 9 bases remained unmatched. These data come from a study of blood T cell repertoires in COVID-19. The overall study: The study drew acute and convalescent COVID-19 samples from the United States, Italy and Spain.

Sequenced by immunoSEQ multiplex PCR; TCRdb stores in-frame clones only, minus some. The sample carries more than 85,000 clones, around nine tenths recorded once. The specimen sequenced was peripheral blood. The rearrangement links TRBV6-1 to TRBJ2-5; TRBD2 matches at 7 bases. The sequence came from a man aged 50 to 59 with active COVID-19. CDR3 coding DNA: TGTGCCAGCAGTGAAGCGATCGAGGCGCGGGGGGAGACCCAGTACTTC. This sequence encodes CASSEAIEARGETQYF.